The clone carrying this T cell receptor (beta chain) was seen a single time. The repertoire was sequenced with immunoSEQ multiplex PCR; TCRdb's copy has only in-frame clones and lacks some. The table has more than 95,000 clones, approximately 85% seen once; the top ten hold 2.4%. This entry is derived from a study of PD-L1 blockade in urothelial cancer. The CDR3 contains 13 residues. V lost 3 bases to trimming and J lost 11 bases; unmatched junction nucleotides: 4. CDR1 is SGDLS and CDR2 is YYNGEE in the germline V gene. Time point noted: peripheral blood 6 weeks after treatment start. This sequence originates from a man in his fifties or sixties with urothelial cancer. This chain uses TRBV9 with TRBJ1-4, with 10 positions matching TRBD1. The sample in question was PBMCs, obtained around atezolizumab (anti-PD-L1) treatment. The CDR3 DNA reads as TGTGCCAGCAGCGGACGACAGGGGGCGAAACTGTTTTTT. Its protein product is CASSGRQGAKLFF.